The sequence of this T cell receptor beta chain was determined in a study of graft-versus-host responses after intestinal transplantation. Study context: Multivisceral, liver-intestinal, or isolated intestinal grafts went to recipients.

General observations from the study: The marrow of recipients harbored GvH clones, and ileum or blood showed some of them first. Subjects displaying graft-donor T cell macrochimerism possessed elevated graft-versus-host to host-versus-graft clonal ratios inside allografts.

Of note for this clone: Its antigen is not identified.

The V gene's germline CDR1 is SGHRS and CDR2 YFSETQ. The CDR3 is made up of 14 amino acids. Trimming cost V 4 bases and J 0 bases, with 11 bases left between them. Assay: immunoSEQ multiplex PCR; the TCRdb copy retains only in-frame clones and omits some. The sample includes 90,000 to 150,000 clones, approximately 92% of them seen just once. The chain joins TRBV5-1 to TRBJ2-7; D is ambiguous. This receptor was taken from a human donor who received an intestinal transplant. The sequencing here drew on unstimulated CD4+ T cells sorted from spleen or lymph node cells, taken before intestinal transplant. CDR3: CASSPATYSYEQYF. CDR3 bases: TGCGCCAGCAGCCCGGCTACGTACTCCTACGAGCAGTACTTC. The full variable domain, completed using reference TRBV5-1 and TRBJ2-7, is KAGVTQTPRYLIKTRGQQVTLSCSPISGHRSVSWYQQTPGQGLQFLFEYFSETQRNKGNFPGRFSGRQFSNSRSEMNVSTLELGDSALYLCASSPATYSYEQYFGPGTRLTVT.